Listed below are T cell receptor beta chains from one sample, sequenced in a study of early T cells in non-severe SARS-CoV-2 infection. In TCRdb, the 5' RACE reads were re-called with MiXCR into one record per CDR3 protein. The repertoire consists of more than 75,000 distinct CDR3 sequences, with roughly an eighth occurring once and the leading ten covering 6%. Material for sequencing was whole blood. These receptors were obtained from an adult who was a healthcare worker with PCR-confirmed SARS-CoV-2 infection or an uninfected control (not recorded which). Both conserved end residues are part of each CDR3. A D gene is named only where the DNA matches it firmly. A clone size is listed for some rows: how often the clone was seen (once, few, many), or a class if it is expanded.

.	few	TRBV30	TRBJ2-7	CAWSVGSGPQLEQYF	TGTGCCTGGAGTGTAGGGAGTGGACCCCAGCTCGAGCAGTACTTC
.	many	TRBV10-3	TRBJ2-7	CAISAGTESSYEQYF	TGTGCCATCAGCGCAGGGACGGAGAGCTCCTACGAGCAGTACTTC
TRBD2	many	TRBV28	TRBJ2-1	CASSSGSMDEQFF	TGTGCCAGCAGTAGCGGGAGTATGGATGAGCAGTTCTTC
TRBD1	few	TRBV10-2	TRBJ2-7	CASRDRVGEQYF	TGCGCCAGCAGAGACAGGGTGGGGGAGCAGTACTTC
.	many	TRBV5-1	TRBJ2-2	CASSPGTPMGELFF	TGCGCCAGCAGCCCCGGGACTCCAATGGGGGAGCTGTTTTTT
.	many	TRBV12-3/TRBV12-4	TRBJ1-5	CASSDSRYSNQPQHF	TGTGCCAGCAGTGACAGTCGATATAGCAATCAGCCCCAGCATTTT
.	few	TRBV7-9	TRBJ2-3	CASSLGAALSDTQYF	TGTGCCAGCAGCTTGGGAGCTGCCTTATCAGATACGCAGTATTTT
TRBD2	.	TRBV7-3	TRBJ2-7	CASSPGLRPYEQYF	TGTGCCAGCAGCCCGGGACTACGCCCCTACGAGCAGTACTTC
TRBD1	few	TRBV5-5	TRBJ2-6	CASSFGTGGSGANVLTF	TGTGCCAGCAGCTTTGGGACAGGGGGCTCTGGGGCCAACGTCCTGACTTTC
TRBD1	.	TRBV29-1	TRBJ1-2	CSVGGQGSYGYTF	TGCAGCGTTGGAGGACAGGGGAGTTATGGCTACACCTTC
TRBD2	many	TRBV4-2	TRBJ2-5	CASSQGGGAEETQYF	TGTGCCAGCAGTCAAGGCGGGGGGGCCGAAGAGACCCAGTACTTC
TRBD2	.	TRBV29-1	TRBJ2-1	CSVLQTSKDEQFF	TGCAGCGTTCTTCAGACTAGCAAGGATGAGCAGTTCTTC
.	few	TRBV28	TRBJ2-7	CASSPSGRSYEQYF	TGTGCCAGCAGTCCCAGCGGTCGCTCCTACGAGCAGTACTTC
TRBD1	once	TRBV29-1	TRBJ2-5	CSVLQGYQETQYF	TGCAGCGTTTTACAGGGGTACCAAGAGACCCAGTACTTC
TRBD1	.	TRBV5-1	TRBJ2-1	CASRSNRDSRDYYNEQFF	TGCGCCAGCCGCAGCAACCGGGACAGCCGAGATTACTACAATGAGCAGTTCTTC
TRBD2	.	TRBV2	TRBJ2-2	CASSGSSGRNTGELFF	TGTGCCAGCAGTGGGTCTAGCGGGAGAAATACCGGGGAGCTGTTTTTT
.	.	TRBV28	TRBJ1-1	CASSQKLTAAFF	TGTGCCAGCAGCCAAAAATTGACAGCAGCTTTCTTT
.	.	TRBV4-1	TRBJ2-5	CASSPTWRPQETQYF	TGCGCCAGCAGCCCGACTTGGAGGCCTCAAGAGACCCAGTACTTC
.	few	TRBV2	TRBJ1-5	CASSEQTASNQPQHF	TGTGCCAGCAGCGAGCAGACAGCGTCGAATCAGCCCCAGCATTTT
.	.	TRBV7-3	TRBJ2-2	CASSSGLNTGELFF	TGTGCCAGCAGCTCCGGACTGAACACCGGGGAGCTGTTTTTT
TRBD1	many	TRBV7-9	TRBJ2-7	CASSLAFEGAHEQYF	TGTGCCAGCAGCTTAGCCTTCGAGGGGGCCCACGAGCAGTACTTC
TRBD1	few	TRBV28	TRBJ1-6	CAAGRGINSPLHF	TGTGCAGCAGGCAGGGGGATAAATTCACCCCTCCACTTT
TRBD1	.	TRBV20-1	TRBJ2-1	CSAGGQGIPYNEQFF	TGCAGTGCGGGGGGACAGGGAATACCCTACAATGAGCAGTTCTTC
.	many	TRBV4-1	TRBJ2-4	CASSQDKALQYF	TGCGCCAGCAGCCAAGATAAAGCTCTCCAGTACTTC
.	few	TRBV7-9	TRBJ2-3	CASNAGASTDTQYF	TGTGCCAGCAACGCAGGGGCTAGCACAGATACGCAGTATTTT
.	many	TRBV27	TRBJ1-6	CASSPRPRGYSPLHF	TGTGCCAGCAGTCCCCGACCCCGAGGGTATTCACCCCTCCACTTT
.	.	TRBV7-3	TRBJ2-7	CASSLRPEYEQYF	TGTGCCAGCAGCTTAAGACCCGAGTACGAGCAGTACTTC
.	.	TRBV7-6	TRBJ2-7	CASSHREDGSKQYF	TGTGCCAGCAGCCATCGAGAGGACGGATCCAAGCAGTACTTC
.	many	TRBV7-6	TRBJ2-1	CASSLGTYNEQFF	TGTGCCAGCAGCTTAGGGACCTACAATGAGCAGTTCTTC
.	.	TRBV28	TRBJ1-2	CASSSEGPSNYGYTF	TGTGCCAGCAGCTCCGAAGGGCCTTCTAACTATGGCTACACCTTC
TRBD1	.	TRBV12-3/TRBV12-4	TRBJ2-1	CASGIRTGGSEQFF	TGTGCCAGCGGAATCCGGACAGGGGGAAGTGAGCAGTTCTTC
.	few	TRBV27	TRBJ1-1	CASSPSEDRIRRAEAFF	TGTGCCAGCAGTCCCTCCGAAGACAGGATACGCCGTGCTGAAGCTTTCTTT
TRBD1	few	TRBV20-1	TRBJ1-4	CSARDAGQGNEKLFF	TGCAGTGCTAGAGATGCGGGACAGGGTAATGAAAAACTGTTTTTT
TRBD2	.	TRBV6-6	TRBJ2-1	CASSSGLESYNEQFF	TGTGCCAGCAGTTCTGGACTAGAGTCCTACAATGAGCAGTTCTTC
.	.	TRBV3-1	TRBJ2-1	CASSQDRGPRVYNEQFF	TGTGCCAGCAGCCAAGATCGAGGGCCCCGAGTTTACAATGAGCAGTTCTTC
TRBD1	few	TRBV18	TRBJ2-1	CASSPRTGGNEQFF	TGTGCCAGCTCTCCACGGACAGGGGGCAATGAGCAGTTCTTC
.	few	TRBV7-9	TRBJ1-4	CASSRQATNEKLFF	TGTGCCAGCAGCAGACAGGCGACTAATGAAAAACTGTTTTTT
TRBD1	many	TRBV24-1	TRBJ2-3	CATSDIPDRGTDTQYF	TGTGCCACCAGTGATATCCCAGACAGGGGCACAGATACGCAGTATTTT
.	.	TRBV20-1	TRBJ1-5	CSASKDTHQPQHF	TGCAGTGCTAGTAAGGACACACATCAGCCCCAGCATTTT
TRBD2	few	TRBV5-1	TRBJ2-1	CASSTSPSGVYNEQFF	TGCGCCAGCAGCACTTCTCCTAGCGGGGTCTACAATGAGCAGTTCTTC
.	few	TRBV12-3/TRBV12-4	TRBJ2-7	CASNRTPSLHREQYF	TGTGCCAGCAACCGGACCCCTTCACTCCATCGCGAGCAGTACTTC